What follows are 29 T cell receptor beta chains derived from one specimen sequenced in a study of T cell responses to AZD1222 COVID-19 vaccine. Libraries were prepared by immunoSEQ multiplex PCR; TCRdb keeps only in-frame clonotypes and omits some of them. The sample includes roughly 180,000 clones, roughly 91% of them seen just once. Specimen: peripheral blood, collected 28 days after the second AZD1222 dose. The origin of the receptors is an adult who received the AZD1222 COVID-19 vaccine.

This clone appeared once. The chain joins TRBV28 to TRBJ1-1; D ambiguous. CDR3 length: 14 residues. CDR1 and CDR2 from the germline V gene are MDHEN and SYDVKM. Trimming pared 5 bases from V and 4 bases from J, leaving 14 bases between. The CDR3 region is CASSPPGRGTEAFF. The CDR3 DNA is TGTGCCAGCAGTCCGCCGGGTAGAGGCACTGAAGCTTTCTTT.

The V call is TRBV6-6, the J call TRBJ1-3, with TRBD1 identical over 10 bases. V gave up 5 bases and J gave up 0 bases; unmatched junction bases: 10. Germline assignment: CDR1 MNHNY and CDR2 SVGAGI (reference sequence). The length of the CDR3 is 18 residues. The CDR3 is CASSPRQGARNSGNTIYF. The CDR3 region has the DNA TGTGCCAGCAGTCCCCGACAGGGGGCGCGTAACTCTGGAAACACCATATATTTT.

This chain uses TRBV4-2 with TRBJ1-3; D remains ambiguous. Germline CDR1 reads LGHNA; CDR2 reads YNFKEQ. V was cut by 1 base and J by 0 bases, with 10 bases left in between. The CDR3 is 16 residues long. The CDR3 reads CASSQGTASSGNTIYF. DNA of the CDR3: TGTGCCAGCAGCCAAGGAACAGCGAGCTCTGGAAACACCATATATTTT.

This sequence joins TRBV4-2 and TRBJ2-7; D remains ambiguous. Trimming took 1 base from V and 3 from J, leaving 7 bases between them. Germline V gene sequence: CDR1 LGHNA, CDR2 YNFKEQ. This CDR3 has 13 amino acids. The CDR3 reads CASSQVANYEQYF. The CDR3 DNA reads as TGTGCCAGCAGCCAAGTTGCCAACTACGAGCAGTACTTC.

The V and J genes are TRBV19 and TRBJ1-5; 7 bases align to TRBD1. The CDR3 sequence is 17 residues long. Germline V lookup: CDR1 LNHDA, CDR2 SQIVND (reference sequence). Trimming cost V 3 bases and J 1 base; bases outside gene matches: 9. The CDR3 here is CASSILKGAMSNQPQHF. CDR3 in DNA: TGTGCCAGTAGTATCCTTAAGGGGGCTATGAGCAATCAGCCCCAGCATTTT.

The chain links TRBV4-1 to TRBJ2-7; tentative D call: TRBD2 (6 bases). Germline lookup yields CDR1 MGHRA and CDR2 YSYEKL. V was shortened by 0 bases and J by 6 bases, with 27 bases between the two germline ends. The CDR3 has 19 residues. CDR3 nucleotide sequence: TGCGCCAGCAGCCAAGATGGGCAGAGAGCGGGCCTGGGGGATGCCGAGCAGTACTTC. It encodes CASSQDGQRAGLGDAEQYF.

In DNA, the CDR3 is TGTGCGGAGAGATGGGGGACTGAAGCTTTCTTT. This gives the protein CAERWGTEAFF. The V call is TRBV30, the J call TRBJ1-1; tentatively, D is TRBD1 (5 bases). The CDR3 is made up of 11 amino acids. Germline V gives CDR1 GTSNPN, CDR2 SVGIG (reference sequence).

CDR3 region: CASSEATDAGFASNQPQHF. CDR3 nucleotide sequence: TGCGCCAGCAGTGAAGCAACTGATGCAGGGTTCGCTAGCAATCAGCCCCAGCATTTT. The V gene is TRBV10-1, the J gene TRBJ1-5; D is possibly TRBD1 (5 bases). The CDR3 contains 19 residues. V was cut by 3 bases and J by 0 bases, with 21 bases left in between. The germline gives CDR1 WNHNN, CDR2 SYGVQD (reference sequence).

This chain uses TRBV7-2 with TRBJ1-4; a possible D gene is TRBD1 (5 bases). V gave up 5 bases and J gave up 5 bases, with 15 bases separating them. The CDR3 totals 15 residues. Germline V gene data show CDR1 as SGHTA and CDR2 as FQGNSA. The CDR3 sequence is CASSPLGGPNEKLFF. For the CDR3, the DNA is TGTGCCAGCAGCCCCTTGGGGGGTCCCAATGAAAAACTGTTTTTT.

The gene calls are TRBV19 and TRBJ1-1; tentatively, D is TRBD1 (5 bases). The CDR3 has 16 amino acids. Germline CDR1 LNHDA, CDR2 SQIVND (reference sequence). The germline V and J ends were trimmed by 4 bases and 5 bases, with 20 bases remaining between them. CDR3 residues: CASSRSGTAAVTEAFF. The CDR3 DNA reads TGTGCCAGTAGTAGATCCGGGACGGCCGCGGTGACTGAAGCTTTCTTT.

V is TRBV10-3 and J is TRBJ2-7; D might be TRBD1 or TRBD2, each matching 6 bases. The CDR3 is made up of 14 amino acids. V gave up 2 bases and J gave up 6 bases, with 14 bases separating them. Germline CDR1 is ENHRY and CDR2 is SYGVKD. The CDR3 region is CAISEPTGAFEQYF. The CDR3 coding sequence is TGTGCCATCAGTGAGCCTACGGGGGCCTTCGAGCAGTACTTC.

The CDR3 region is CASSPDSPNTGELFF. DNA of the CDR3: TGTGCCAGCAGCCCAGACAGTCCGAACACCGGGGAGCTGTTTTTT. V and J are TRBV5-4 and TRBJ2-2, with a weak D call TRBD1 (5 bases). Trimming cost V 4 bases and J 0 bases, with 10 bases left between them. CDR1 is SGHNT and CDR2 is YYREEE in the germline V gene (reference sequence). The CDR3 contains 15 residues.

The chain combines TRBV18 with TRBJ2-2; 8 nucleotides agree with TRBD1. The trim removed 3 bases at V and 6 bases at J, leaving 6 bases unmatched. Germline V gene data show CDR1 as KGHSH and CDR2 as LQKENI. CDR3 length: 15 residues. DNA for the CDR3: TGTGCCAGCTCACCTGGACAGGGAAGGGCCGGGGAGCTGTTTTTT. Its translation: CASSPGQGRAGELFF.

The chain links TRBV3-1 (or the pseudogene TRBV3-2) to TRBJ1-5; D is undetermined. The germline CDR1 and CDR2 sequences are LGHDT and YNNKEL (reference sequence). V was shortened by 1 base and J by 4 bases, with 11 bases between the two germline ends. This CDR3 is built from 15 residues. The CDR3 DNA reads as TGTGCCAGCAGCCAAGCCACGCTCGGGAATCAGCCCCAGCATTTT. Protein: CASSQATLGNQPQHF.

The chain joins TRBV29-1 to TRBJ1-4, with 8 positions matching TRBD1. Germline loops: CDR1 SQVTM, CDR2 ANQGSEA. With 3 bases clipped from V and 6 bases from J, the junction kept 3 bases outside the gene matches. This CDR3 has 13 residues. CDR3 coding DNA: TGCAGCGTTGAGGGGACAGGAGATGAAAAACTGTTTTTT. It codes for CSVEGTGDEKLFF.

The chain employs TRBV12-3 or TRBV12-4 and TRBJ2-7; D remains unclear. CDR3 size: 13 residues. The V and J ends lost 3 bases and 1 base respectively, with 7 bases between them. The DNA of the CDR3 is TGTGCCAGCAGTTTGAAGGCGTCCTACGAGCAGTACTTC. Protein product: CASSLKASYEQYF.

The gene calls are TRBV28 and TRBJ2-1; TRBD2 matches 8 bases. The ends lost 6 bases at V and 11 bases at J; junction bases unmatched: 3. Germline CDR1 and CDR2: MDHEN and SYDVKM. This CDR3 is built from 11 residues. CDR3 residues: CASRGSGKQFF. DNA of the CDR3: TGTGCCAGCAGGGGTAGCGGGAAGCAGTTCTTC.

The rearrangement links TRBV3-1 (or the pseudogene TRBV3-2) to TRBJ1-2, with TRBD1 matching over 9 bases. Looked up from germline, CDR1 is LGHDT and CDR2 is YNNKEL (reference sequence). V trimming: 4 bases; J trimming: 7 bases; junction bases outside the gene matches: 7. This CDR3 comprises 14 residues. CDR3 in amino acids: CASSPARDRAGYTF. The CDR3 region has the DNA TGTGCCAGCAGCCCAGCCCGGGACAGGGCTGGCTACACCTTC.

CDR3 DNA: TGCGCCATCAAGACCCCGGGACTAGCGTACGAGCAGTACTTC. This codes for CAIKTPGLAYEQYF. The gene calls are TRBV23-1 and TRBJ2-7; 10 nucleotides line up with TRBD2. TRBV23-1 is flagged as an ORF with uncertain function. Trimming removed 10 bases from V and 4 bases from J; junction bases left unmatched: 10. This CDR3 region has 14 residues.

The chain has TRBV27 and TRBJ1-5; D remains ambiguous. The V gene lost 3 bases and the J gene lost 5 bases, with 14 bases spanning the gap. The CDR3 is 15 amino acids. Germline CDR1 and CDR2: MNHEY and SMNVEV (reference sequence). CDR3 protein: CASSFEFRTDQPQHF. The CDR3 DNA follows: TGTGCCAGCAGTTTTGAGTTCAGGACGGATCAGCCCCAGCATTTT.

V gene TRBV19 combines with J gene TRBJ1-2; D is uncertain. The V end was cut by 1 base, the J end by 4 bases, with 13 bases between. CDR3 size: 15 residues. Germline assignment: CDR1 LNHDA and CDR2 SQIVND (reference sequence). CDR3 nucleotides: TGTGCCAGTAGTATAGGCGGAGACTTATTCTATGGCTACACCTTC. It specifies CASSIGGDLFYGYTF.

The chain carries TRBV7-2 and TRBJ2-1; 7 nucleotides agree with TRBD2. The trim removed 5 bases at V and 2 bases at J, leaving 6 bases unmatched. Germline V gene data show CDR1 as SGHTA and CDR2 as FQGNSA. This CDR3 has 15 residues. CDR3 protein: CASSLGLQPYNEQFF. CDR3 in DNA: TGTGCCAGCAGCCTGGGACTACAACCCTACAATGAGCAGTTCTTC.

The chain is built from TRBV12-5 and TRBJ2-1, with 12 bases aligning to TRBD2. V trimming: 6 bases; J trimming: 1 base; junction bases outside the gene matches: 7. CDR1 and CDR2 (germline): LGHNT, FRNRAP. The CDR3 loop spans 17 amino acids. Here the CDR3 reads CASGRRLAGVSYNEQFF. CDR3 in DNA: TGTGCTAGTGGCCGCCGACTAGCGGGAGTGTCCTACAATGAGCAGTTCTTC.

The V call is TRBV7-9, the J call TRBJ1-1; maybe TRBD1 (6 bases). The CDR3 runs to 15 residues. Germline V lookup: CDR1 SEHNR, CDR2 FQNEAQ (reference sequence). Between the trimmed V and J ends, which lost 5 bases and 1 base, there was a span of 14 bases. CDR3 bases: TGTGCCAGCAGCGGGATCACAGGGAGGAACACTGAAGCTTTCTTT. Translating it yields CASSGITGRNTEAFF.

The rearrangement uses TRBV19 and TRBJ2-1, with TRBD2 matching over 9 bases. The CDR3 extends over 15 amino acids. The V and J ends lost 3 bases and 8 bases, in that order; junction bases with no gene match: 8. CDR1 is LNHDA and CDR2 is SQIVND in the germline V gene (reference sequence). The chain's CDR3 is CASSIGLAGRDEQFF. The CDR3 bases are TGTGCCAGTAGTATCGGGCTAGCGGGACGGGATGAGCAGTTCTTC.

The chain couples TRBV25-1 to TRBJ2-3; tentative D call: TRBD2 (5 bases). Germline CDR1 reads MGHDK; CDR2 reads SYGVNS. V was cut by 3 bases and J by 3 bases, with 13 bases left in between. CDR3 size: 15 residues. The CDR3 sequence is CASSEVYRGTDTQYF. The CDR3 nucleotides are TGTGCCAGCAGTGAGGTGTACCGAGGGACAGATACGCAGTATTTT.

This clone was detected once. The V and J genes are TRBV30 and TRBJ1-2; D is ambiguous. CDR1 is GTSNPN, CDR2 SVGIG, per germline (reference sequence). CDR3 length equals 13 residues. V was shortened by 1 base and J by 4 bases, with 10 bases between the two germline ends. The chain's CDR3 is CAWSDYAVYGYTF. In DNA form, the CDR3 reads TGTGCCTGGAGTGATTATGCGGTCTATGGCTACACCTTC.

This clone came up once. The rearrangement joins TRBV19 to TRBJ2-1; D is unclear. This CDR3 has 12 amino acids. CDR1 and CDR2 (germline): LNHDA, SQIVND (reference sequence). V lost 2 bases to trimming and J lost 2 bases, with 1 base between them. CDR3 nucleotides: TGTGCCAGTAGTATACCCTACAATGAGCAGTTCTTC. This sequence encodes CASSIPYNEQFF.

V usage is TRBV30 and J usage is TRBJ1-3; no clear D. CDR1 is GTSNPN, CDR2 SVGIG, per germline (reference sequence). The CDR3 totals 16 residues. The V and J ends lost 7 bases and 0 bases respectively, with 19 bases between them. CDR3 residues: CAYNGPDINSGNTIYF. The CDR3 DNA sequence: TGTGCCTACAACGGCCCAGACATAAACTCTGGAAACACCATATATTTT.